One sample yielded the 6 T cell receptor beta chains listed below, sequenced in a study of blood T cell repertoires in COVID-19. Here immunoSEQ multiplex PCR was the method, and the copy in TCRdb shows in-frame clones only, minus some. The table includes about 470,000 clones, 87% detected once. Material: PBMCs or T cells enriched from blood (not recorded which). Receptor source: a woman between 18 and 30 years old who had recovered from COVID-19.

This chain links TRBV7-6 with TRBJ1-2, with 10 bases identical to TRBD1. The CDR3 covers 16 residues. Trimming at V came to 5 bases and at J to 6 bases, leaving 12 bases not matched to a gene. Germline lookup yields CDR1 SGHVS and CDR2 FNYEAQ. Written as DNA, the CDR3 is TGTGCCAGCAGCCCTCCTGGCGGGACAGGGGTAAATGGCTACACCTTC. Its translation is CASSPPGGTGVNGYTF.

CDR3 in DNA: TGTGCCAGTAGGGGGGCAGGGGCAGATACGCAGTATTTT. Translating it yields CASRGAGADTQYF. This sequence joins TRBV19 and TRBJ2-3; D may be TRBD1 (6 bases). CDR3 length: 13 amino acids. Between the trimmed V and J ends, which lost 6 bases and 4 bases, there was a span of 11 bases. Germline V CDR1 and CDR2: LNHDA, SQIVND (reference sequence).

In DNA form, the CDR3 reads TGTGCCAGCAGTTATATGATAGCGGGGGGGAATGAGCAGTTCTTC. Translated, it gives CASSYMIAGGNEQFF. V gene TRBV6-5 combines with J gene TRBJ2-1, with 11 bases that match TRBD2. Germline-derived CDR1 and CDR2 are MNHEY and SVGAGI. After removal of 3 bases from V and 7 bases from J, the junction contained 5 bases not matched to a gene. The CDR3 extends over 15 amino acids.

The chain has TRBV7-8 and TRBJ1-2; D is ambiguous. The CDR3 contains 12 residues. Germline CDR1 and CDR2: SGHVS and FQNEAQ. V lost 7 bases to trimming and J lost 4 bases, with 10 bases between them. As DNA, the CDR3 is TGTGCCAGCACCTCAGGCATCTATGGCTACACCTTC. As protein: CASTSGIYGYTF.

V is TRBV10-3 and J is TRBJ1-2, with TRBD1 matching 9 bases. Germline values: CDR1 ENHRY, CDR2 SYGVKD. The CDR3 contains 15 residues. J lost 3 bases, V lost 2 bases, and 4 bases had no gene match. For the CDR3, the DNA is TGTGCCATCAGTGAGCCTTGGGACAGGGACTATGGCTACACCTTC. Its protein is CAISEPWDRDYGYTF.

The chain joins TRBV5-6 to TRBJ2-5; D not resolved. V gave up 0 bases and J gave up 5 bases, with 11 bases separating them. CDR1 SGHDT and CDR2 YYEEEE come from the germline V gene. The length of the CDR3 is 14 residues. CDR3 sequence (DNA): TGTGCCAGCAGCTTGGCACTCTACGGGGAGACCCAGTACTTC. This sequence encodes CASSLALYGETQYF.